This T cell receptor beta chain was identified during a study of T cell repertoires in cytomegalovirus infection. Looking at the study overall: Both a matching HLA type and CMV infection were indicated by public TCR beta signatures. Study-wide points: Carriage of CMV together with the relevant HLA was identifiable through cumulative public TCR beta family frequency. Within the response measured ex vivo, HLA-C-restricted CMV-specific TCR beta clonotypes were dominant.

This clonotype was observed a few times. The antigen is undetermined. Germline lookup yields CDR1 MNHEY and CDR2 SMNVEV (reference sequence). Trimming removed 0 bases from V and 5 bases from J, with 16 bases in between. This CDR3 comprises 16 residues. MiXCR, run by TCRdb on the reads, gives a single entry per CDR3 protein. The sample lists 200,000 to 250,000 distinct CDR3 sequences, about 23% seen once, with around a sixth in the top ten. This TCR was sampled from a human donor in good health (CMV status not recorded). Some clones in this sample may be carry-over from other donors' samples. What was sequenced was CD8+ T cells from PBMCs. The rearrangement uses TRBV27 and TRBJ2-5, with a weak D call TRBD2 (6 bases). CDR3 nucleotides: TGTGCCAGCAGTTTATCGGCCGGGGGAGGATGGGAGACCCAGTACTTC. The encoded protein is CASSLSAGGGWETQYF.